Below are 6 T cell receptor beta chains sequenced from a single sample in a study of cytomegalovirus exposure and HLA in healthy donors. PCR amplification relied on 60 Vbeta primers (plus 13 Jbeta primers). Assay used: immunoSEQ multiplex PCR; TCRdb lists only in-frame clones, some missing. The repertoire has 170,000 or so clones, around four fifths of them found once; the top ten carry more than 1.5%. Sequences were obtained from PBMCs. These receptors all stem from a man aged 18-30 years in good health and CMV-seronegative.

The chain uses TRBV9 and TRBJ1-2; the match to TRBD1 covers 8 bases. With 4 bases clipped from V and 5 bases from J, the junction kept 13 bases outside the gene matches. CDR3 length: 16 amino acids. The V gene's germline CDR1 is SGDLS and CDR2 YYNGEE. The CDR3 reads CASSSSLGQGVYGYTF. The DNA for the CDR3 is TGTGCCAGCAGCTCCTCATTAGGACAGGGCGTTTATGGCTACACCTTC.

The V and J genes are TRBV4-1 and TRBJ1-1, with D tentatively TRBD1 (6 bases). Trimming left V 3 bases short and J 0 bases short, with 11 bases between. The CDR3 extends over 15 amino acids. Per germline, CDR1 MGHRA and CDR2 YSYEKL. The CDR3 loop is CASSHRTDLNTEAFF. CDR3 bases: TGCGCCAGCAGCCACCGGACAGACCTGAACACTGAAGCTTTCTTT.

This rearrangement joins TRBV6-1 to TRBJ1-2; D unresolved. CDR1 MNHNS and CDR2 SASEGT come from the germline V gene. The CDR3 has 14 amino acids. V shed 6 bases and J shed 3 bases, with 14 bases lying between them. The CDR3 DNA reads TGTGCCAGCAGGTATGTGGGAGGATACTATGGCTACACCTTC. It specifies CASRYVGGYYGYTF.

V and J are TRBV7-6 and TRBJ2-2, with TRBD1 matching 7 bases. J lost 6 bases, V lost 5 bases, and 0 bases had no gene match. CDR1 and CDR2 (germline): SGHVS, FNYEAQ. This CDR3 spans 12 amino acids. The CDR3 sequence: CASSRGPGELFF. The CDR3, as DNA: TGTGCCAGCAGCAGGGGGCCCGGGGAGCTGTTTTTT.

This rearrangement joins TRBV10-3 to TRBJ1-4; the D gene is possibly TRBD1 (6 bases). With 3 bases removed from V and 8 bases from J, the gap between germline ends came to 19 bases. Germline loops: CDR1 ENHRY, CDR2 SYGVKD. This CDR3 is built from 16 residues. The chain's CDR3 is CAISEGQRAGYEKLFF. The CDR3 DNA follows: TGTGCCATCAGTGAAGGACAGCGCGCCGGCTACGAAAAACTGTTTTTT.

CDR3 sequence: CASSVSGQGNYEQYF. CDR3 nucleotides: TGTGCCAGCAGCGTTAGCGGACAGGGGAATTACGAGCAGTACTTC. V gene TRBV9 combines with J gene TRBJ2-7; 9 bases align to TRBD1. J lost 4 bases, V lost 2 bases, and 7 bases had no gene match. Germline V gene sequence: CDR1 SGDLS, CDR2 YYNGEE. This CDR3 spans 15 amino acids.